This T cell receptor (beta chain) was captured in a study of T cells expressing NK-cell markers. CDR3 length equals 19 residues. Per the germline V gene, CDR1 is SGHAT and CDR2 is FQNNGV. Reprocessing the 5' RACE reads, TCRdb reports a single entry for every CDR3 protein and omits DNA. The listing records hundreds of thousands of distinct CDR3 sequences. Sequencing was carried out using blood T cells: a sorted CD56 or NKG2C T cell subset, CD4+ or CD8+ T cells, or bulk PBMC T cells (not recorded which). The J gene is TRBJ2-1, the V gene TRBV11-2; TCRdb's D gene call, TRBD2, goes unchecked for lack of DNA. This receptor was obtained from a man between 18 and 29 years old in good health. CDR3 residues: CASSKLGTSAPRNYNEQFF. Filled out from reference TRBV11-2 and TRBJ2-1, the complete variable domain reads EAGVAQSPRYKIIEKRQSVAFWCNPISGHATLYWYQQILGQGPKLLIQFQNNGVVDDSQLPKDRFSAERLKGVDSTLKIQPAKLEDSAVYLCASSKLGTSAPRNYNEQFFGPGTRLTVL.